This T cell receptor (beta chain) was profiled in a study of T cell responses to AZD1222 COVID-19 vaccine. Notes on the study in general: Elevations in Spike-specific TCR breadth and depth followed administration of two AZD1222 doses. Mapped onto spike, vaccine-associated CD4 TCRs spanned it and were dominant at 160-218 and 743-854.

The V gene lost 0 bases and the J gene lost 5 bases, with 14 bases spanning the gap. The V gene's germline CDR1 is MGHRA and CDR2 YSYEKL. This CDR3 spans 16 amino acids. Using immunoSEQ multiplex PCR, the repertoire was profiled, and TCRdb retains in-frame clones only, with some absent. Of about 170,000 clones detected, around nine tenths appear once; the ten largest clones hold 0.85% to 1.2%. In regard to this clone: Its antigen is undetermined.

The receptor's source is an adult who received the AZD1222 COVID-19 vaccine. The gene calls are TRBV4-1 and TRBJ2-1; perhaps TRBD1 as D (6 bases). This specimen was peripheral blood, taken 28 days after the second AZD1222 dose. The CDR3 loop reads CASSQDVKQGNNEQFF. The CDR3 bases are TGCGCCAGCAGCCAAGATGTGAAACAGGGCAACAATGAGCAGTTCTTC.